This TCR beta chain stems from a study of blood T cell repertoires in COVID-19. V shed 3 bases and J 8 bases; nucleotides not matched to a gene: 9. This CDR3 is built from 14 residues. From germline, CDR1 is SGDLS and CDR2 YYNGEE. Assay used: immunoSEQ multiplex PCR; TCRdb lists only in-frame clones, some missing. This table holds 50,000 or so clones, 81% found once. This TCR came from an older woman with acute or convalescent COVID-19. The chain is built from TRBV9 and TRBJ1-2; TRBD1 agrees at 8 bases. Input material: peripheral blood. The CDR3 region is CASSEPRGLGGYTF. The DNA of the CDR3 is TGTGCCAGCAGCGAACCCAGGGGGCTCGGGGGCTACACCTTC.